These 21 T cell receptor beta chains originate from one sample sequenced in a study of blood T cell repertoires in COVID-19. The repertoire was sequenced with immunoSEQ multiplex PCR; TCRdb's copy has only in-frame clones and lacks some. The sample yields approximately 59,000 clones, 75% to 85% seen once. The sequenced sample consisted of peripheral blood. These receptors were collected from a man aged 60 to 69 with COVID-19, enrolled during active disease.

The CDR3 region has the DNA TGCGCCAGCAGTGGTGCGGGCGTGCAAGAGACCCAGTACTTC. Its translation: CASSGAGVQETQYF. This sequence joins TRBV5-1 and TRBJ2-5, with D perhaps TRBD2 (5 bases). CDR1 is SGHRS and CDR2 is YFSETQ in the germline V gene. The CDR3 loop spans 14 amino acids. Trimming left V 5 bases short and J 2 bases short, with 13 bases between. The entire variable domain, with the rest obtained from reference TRBV5-1 and TRBJ2-5, is as follows: KAGVTQTPRYLIKTRGQQVTLSCSPISGHRSVSWYQQTPGQGLQFLFEYFSETQRNKGNFPGRFSGRQFSNSRSEMNVSTLELGDSALYLCASSGAGVQETQYFGPGTRLLVL.

This clone was counted between two and nine times. This chain links TRBV5-1 with TRBJ2-3; possible D gene TRBD1, 5 bases. This CDR3 is built from 14 residues. Trimming removed 4 bases at V and 1 base at J, with 10 bases between. The germline CDR1 and CDR2 sequences are SGHRS and YFSETQ. This chain's CDR3 is CASSRTTGTDTQYF. In DNA form, the CDR3 reads TGCGCCAGCAGCCGAACGACAGGCACAGATACGCAGTATTTT. The full variable domain, rest sourced from reference TRBV5-1 and TRBJ2-3, is KAGVTQTPRYLIKTRGQQVTLSCSPISGHRSVSWYQQTPGQGLQFLFEYFSETQRNKGNFPGRFSGRQFSNSRSEMNVSTLELGDSALYLCASSRTTGTDTQYFGPGTRLTVL.

The genes are TRBV7-9 and TRBJ1-4; D might be TRBD1 (5 bases). Germline V gene lookup returns CDR1 SEHNR and CDR2 FQNEAQ (reference sequence). With 5 bases removed from V and 2 bases from J, the gap between germline ends came to 18 bases. The CDR3 has 17 residues. The CDR3 DNA sequence: TGTGCCAGCAGCCCCAGGCGCAGGGCCGCCACTAATGAAAAACTGTTTTTT. As protein: CASSPRRRAATNEKLFF. Full variable domain (remainder filled in from reference TRBV7-9 and TRBJ1-4): DTGVSQNPRHKITKRGQNVTFRCDPISEHNRLYWYRQTLGQGPEFLTYFQNEAQLEKSRLLSDRFSAERPKGSFSTLEIQRTEQGDSAMYLCASSPRRRAATNEKLFFGSGTQLSVL.

The chain uses TRBV5-4 and TRBJ1-1; 7 bases match TRBD1. The junction had 2 bases not matched to a gene; V was cut back by 1 base and J by 5 bases. CDR3 length: 13 residues. Germline V gene lookup returns CDR1 SGHNT and CDR2 YYREEE (reference sequence). The CDR3 nucleotides are TGTGCCAGCAGCTTGACGGACAGGACTGAAGCTTTCTTT. Amino acids: CASSLTDRTEAFF.

The V call is TRBV6-5, the J call TRBJ1-2; no clear D gene. This CDR3 is 13 amino acids long. Trimming pared 6 bases from V and 2 bases from J, leaving 10 bases between. From germline, CDR1 is MNHEY and CDR2 SVGAGI. As DNA, the CDR3 is TGTGCCAGCAGCCCCTATCTAAACTATGGCTACACCTTC. It encodes CASSPYLNYGYTF.

This clone was picked up one time. The rearrangement uses TRBV3-1 (or the pseudogene TRBV3-2) and TRBJ1-1; 8 bases map to TRBD1. In germline, CDR1 is LGHDT, CDR2 YNNKEL (reference sequence). V trimming: 1 base; J trimming: 0 bases; junction bases outside the gene matches: 7. CDR3 size: 17 residues. For the CDR3, the DNA is TGTGCCAGCAGCCAAGGCCTACAGGGGGTAATGAACACTGAAGCTTTCTTT. It specifies CASSQGLQGVMNTEAFF.

By frequency in the sample, this clone is large (0.1 to 1%). J is TRBJ1-2 and V is TRBV5-5; no definite D call. Per the germline V gene, CDR1 is SGHKS and CDR2 is YYEKEE (reference sequence). Trimming took off 0 bases at V and 4 bases at J, with 13 bases between the two ends. The CDR3 is 15 amino acids. CDR3 loop: CASSLEQSLSYGYTF. In DNA form, the CDR3 reads TGTGCCAGCAGCTTGGAACAGAGCTTAAGCTATGGCTACACCTTC.

The V gene is TRBV4-1, the J gene TRBJ2-1; 12 bases fit TRBD2. Germline assignment: CDR1 MGHRA and CDR2 YSYEKL. The ends lost 7 bases at V and 4 bases at J; junction bases unmatched: 14. This CDR3 comprises 18 residues. In DNA form, the CDR3 reads TGCGCCAGCAACCAGTTCACGACTAGCGGGGGTCATTACAATGAGCAGTTCTTC. It yields the protein CASNQFTTSGGHYNEQFF.

The gene calls are TRBV19 and TRBJ1-5; D ambiguous. Germline V lookup: CDR1 LNHDA, CDR2 SQIVND (reference sequence). Trimming pared 7 bases from V and 4 bases from J, leaving 11 bases between. This CDR3 comprises 13 residues. In nucleotides, the CDR3 is TGTGCCAGTACCAATCGGGTGAATCAGCCCCAGCATTTT. Amino acid sequence: CASTNRVNQPQHF.

The chain has TRBV3-1 (or the pseudogene TRBV3-2) and TRBJ2-2, with 9 bases lining up with TRBD1. Germline assignment: CDR1 LGHDT and CDR2 YNNKEL (reference sequence). This CDR3 has 16 amino acids. V trimming: 1 base; J trimming: 5 bases; junction bases outside the gene matches: 5. This CDR3 is CASSQVGQGITGELFF. For the CDR3, the DNA is TGTGCCAGCAGCCAAGTCGGACAGGGGATAACCGGGGAGCTGTTTTTT.

This clone appeared a single time. This sequence joins TRBV5-1 and TRBJ1-1, with a possible D match to TRBD1 (5 bases). V shed 4 bases and J shed 4 bases, with 14 bases lying between them. Germline CDR1 and CDR2: SGHRS and YFSETQ. The CDR3 consists of 14 residues. As DNA, the CDR3 is TGCGCCAGCAGCCGGCAGGGCCCTAGCACTGAAGCTTTCTTT. Translation: CASSRQGPSTEAFF. The entire variable domain, with the rest obtained from reference TRBV5-1 and TRBJ1-1, is as follows: KAGVTQTPRYLIKTRGQQVTLSCSPISGHRSVSWYQQTPGQGLQFLFEYFSETQRNKGNFPGRFSGRQFSNSRSEMNVSTLELGDSALYLCASSRQGPSTEAFFGQGTRLTVV.

The rearrangement links TRBV27 to TRBJ1-6; the D gene is possibly TRBD1 (6 bases). The ends were cut back, 2 bases at V and 5 bases at J, with 10 bases in the middle. Germline CDR1 and CDR2: MNHEY and SMNVEV (reference sequence). The CDR3 extends over 15 amino acids. The CDR3 protein is CASSLLRDNNSPLHF. The CDR3, as DNA: TGTGCCAGCAGTTTACTTAGGGACAATAATTCACCCCTCCACTTT.

The chain recombines TRBV6-1 with TRBJ1-5, with 7 nucleotides matching TRBD1. CDR3 length: 14 amino acids. V dropped 1 base and J dropped 6; count of bases not matched to a gene: 3. Germline V lookup: CDR1 MNHNS, CDR2 SASEGT. CDR3 amino acids: CASSEETGPQPQHF. The CDR3 nucleotides are TGTGCCAGCAGTGAAGAGACAGGGCCTCAGCCCCAGCATTTT.

This chain links TRBV27 with TRBJ2-7, with D possibly TRBD2 on 5 matching bases. The CDR3 length is 13 residues. The V and J ends lost 5 bases and 4 bases respectively, with 12 bases between them. The germline CDR1 and CDR2 sequences are MNHEY and SMNVEV (reference sequence). Here the CDR3 DNA reads TGTGCCAGCAGTACTCGGGGAACTTACGAGCAGTACTTC. Translation gives CASSTRGTYEQYF.

The genes are TRBV6-5 and TRBJ1-3; the D is unclear. The CDR3 is 14 amino acids. Germline V gene sequence: CDR1 MNHEY, CDR2 SVGAGI. Trimming removed 0 bases from V and 9 bases from J, with 12 bases in between. The CDR3 spells CASSYSRSVGTIYF. CDR3 sequence (DNA): TGTGCCAGCAGTTACTCGAGGTCTGTGGGCACCATATATTTT.

The chain uses TRBV12-3 or TRBV12-4 and TRBJ1-1, with D uncertain. V lost 4 bases and J lost 3, with 6 bases in between. The CDR3 totals 12 residues. The CDR3 reads CASSSSYTEAFF. In DNA form, the CDR3 reads TGTGCCAGCAGTTCCTCCTACACTGAAGCTTTCTTT.

This clone was seen a handful of times. CDR3 protein: CASRDINWNTEAFF. The CDR3 nucleotides are TGTGCCAGCAGGGACATCAACTGGAACACTGAAGCTTTCTTT. The rearrangement uses TRBV6-5 and TRBJ1-1; maybe TRBD1 (5 bases). CDR1 is MNHEY and CDR2 is SVGAGI in the germline V gene. This CDR3 has 14 amino acids. V was trimmed by 6 bases and J by 1 base, leaving 12 bases between them.

This clone was seen only a few times. This chain uses TRBV18 with TRBJ1-3; D remains unclear. The CDR3 spans 16 residues. V shed 3 bases and J shed 0 bases, with 12 bases lying between them. CDR1 and CDR2 (germline): KGHSH, LQKENI. CDR3: CASSPDSRSSGNTIYF. In DNA form, the CDR3 reads TGTGCCAGCTCACCCGATAGTCGGAGCTCTGGAAACACCATATATTTT.

This clone was seen once. The chain combines TRBV18 with TRBJ1-2; D unclear. The CDR3 covers 18 residues. CDR1 and CDR2 from the germline V gene are KGHSH and LQKENI. Trimming took 3 bases from V and 6 from J, leaving 26 bases between them. DNA for the CDR3: TGTGCCAGCTCACCGACCGGATTACTTACGAGGCCCGGGGATGGCTACACCTTC. Translating it yields CASSPTGLLTRPGDGYTF.

This clone has a single count. This rearrangement joins TRBV2 to TRBJ1-2; maybe TRBD1 (5 bases). The germline V gene has CDR1 SNHLY and CDR2 FYNNEI. CDR3 length: 13 residues. The V gene lost 3 bases and the J gene lost 8 bases, with 13 bases spanning the gap. CDR3 sequence reads: CASSEWGRGGYTF. Here the CDR3 DNA reads TGTGCCAGCAGTGAGTGGGGGAGGGGCGGCTACACCTTC. The variable domain in full, with the rest retrieved from reference TRBV2 and TRBJ1-2, is EPEVTQTPSHQVTQMGQEVILRCVPISNHLYFYWYRQILGQKVEFLVSFYNNEISEKSEIFDDQFSVERPDGSNFTLKIRSTKLEDSAMYFCASSEWGRGGYTFGSGTRLTVV.

The chain couples TRBV9 to TRBJ2-7; TRBD2 agrees at 11 bases. Germline trimming cut 6 bases from V and 4 bases from J; bases unmatched to any gene: 6. Germline-derived CDR1 and CDR2 are SGDLS and YYNGEE. CDR3 length: 14 amino acids. Here the CDR3 DNA reads TGTGCCAGCAACACCGGGACTAGCGGATACGAGCAGTACTTC. As protein: CASNTGTSGYEQYF.